This record covers a single TCR beta chain. The assay was immunoSEQ multiplex PCR, and TCRdb's table has in-frame clones only and misses some. The data show about 240,000 clones, approximately 84% seen once. J was trimmed by 1 base and V by 4 bases; bases with no gene match: 2. Germline loops: CDR1 LNHDA, CDR2 SQIVND (reference sequence). The CDR3 has 15 residues. The data stem from a study of blood T cell repertoires in COVID-19. The V gene is TRBV19, the J gene TRBJ2-5; 11 nucleotides align to TRBD2. This TCR was recovered from a man aged 50-59 years with acute or convalescent COVID-19. Sequencing input: peripheral blood. Here the CDR3 DNA reads TGTGCCAGTAGTACTAGCGGGGGGTCCCAAGAGACCCAGTACTTC. It translates to CASSTSGGSQETQYF.